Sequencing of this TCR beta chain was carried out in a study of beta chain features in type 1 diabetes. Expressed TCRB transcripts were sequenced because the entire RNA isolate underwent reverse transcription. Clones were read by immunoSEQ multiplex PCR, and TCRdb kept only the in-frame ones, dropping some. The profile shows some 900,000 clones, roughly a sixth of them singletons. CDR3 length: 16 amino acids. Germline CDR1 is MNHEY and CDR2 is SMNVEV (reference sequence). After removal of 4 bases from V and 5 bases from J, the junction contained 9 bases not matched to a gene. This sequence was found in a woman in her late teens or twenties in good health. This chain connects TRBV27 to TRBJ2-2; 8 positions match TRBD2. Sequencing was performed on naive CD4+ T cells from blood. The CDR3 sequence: CASSSRRGARTGELFF. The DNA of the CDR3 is TGTGCCAGCAGTTCCCGGCGGGGGGCGCGAACCGGGGAGCTGTTTTTT.